The TCR beta chain described here comes from a study of identical twins. This clonotype was seen more than once but under ten times. One entry per CDR3 protein, called by TCRdb with MiXCR from the 5' RACE reads. The sample lists 550,000 to 700,000 distinct CDR3 sequences; roughly 20% were seen once. Per the germline V gene, CDR1 is WNHNN and CDR2 is SYGVQD (reference sequence). V was pared by 8 bases and J by 4 bases, with 7 bases of the junction left unmatched. The CDR3 sequence is 15 residues long. This same sample was also part of a study on T cells expressing NK-cell markers.

Sequencing was performed on PBMCs. The receptor was isolated from a woman between 18 and 29 years old in good health. The chain couples TRBV10-1 to TRBJ2-2; 10 positions match TRBD2. The CDR3: CASQSSGGTTGELFF. CDR3 sequence (DNA): TGCGCCAGCCAATCTAGCGGGGGTACCACCGGGGAGCTGTTTTTT.